Listed here is a single TCR beta chain. This clonotype was recorded many times. No antigen is known for it. It has no much larger one-base neighbor in the sample; base qualities were not kept. What the time point label conveys for this sample: after trial treatment. Per the publication, the treatment or condition label means: LDRT plus nivolumab, ipilimumab, low-dose cyclophosphamide and aspirin (RACIN trial). The donors came from RACIN, which was a single-arm phase I dose-escalation trial that paired nivolumab and ipilimumab with aspirin, low-dose cyclophosphamide and low-dose radiotherapy. Patients were eligible if they had advanced solid tumors that were TIL-negative. First-strand cDNA was synthesized with Superscript III and a set of TRAV- and TRBV-specific primers, covering both TCRalpha and TCRbeta chains. An approximately 18-cycle PCR with Phusion amplified the TCRs, pairing a constant-region primer with the adapter that was attached to the V primers. Amplification of the isolated mRNA was done with the MessageAmp II aRNA Amplification Kit, which involved a 16-hour in vitro transcription at 37 degrees C. The Dynabeads mRNA DIRECT Purification Kit was used to isolate the mRNA for TCR sequencing. Indexed Illumina adapters were added in a second Phusion PCR of around 25 cycles, after which AMPure XP beads were used to purify the products. Deep sequencing of TCRalpha and TCRbeta libraries was performed on an Illumina MiniSeq instrument. The paper's processing steps were these. Using custom Perl scripts, TCR sequences that encoded the same protein were pooled, out-of-frame sequences were dropped, and the abundance of each clonotype was calculated. The analysis excluded TCR sequences that were supported by just one read. Repertoire metrics included Shannon entropy, Gini index, clonality, richness, and frequency of TCRs shared between repertoires. The raw public data were reprocessed by TCRdb itself: fastp quality trimming at Q25, MiXCR clonotype calling, in-frame beta chains only. When rows share a CDR3 protein, they turn into one entry using the most common DNA and genes. These V and J calls derive from TCRdb rather than the authors' analysis. Recorded for this sample are 30,000 to 40,000 distinct CDR3 sequences; about 20% of them occurred a single time. 9.2% of the sample goes to the ten largest clones.

The junction shows trimming of 2 bases on V and 4 bases on J, and the gene matches do not reach 16 bases of it. The CDR3 measures 19 amino acids from cysteine to phenylalanine. Kept here is only the CDR3 DNA, which spans 57 bases and is read in frame from base 1. CDR1 and CDR2, looked up from the germline V gene, are SGHRS and YFSETQ. This sample was taken from a study of low-dose radiotherapy and immunotherapy resistance in tumors (dated by TCRdb to between 2021 and 2022). Background for the entire study: Patients in Cohort 1 were given 0.5 Gy per fraction every 2 weeks, and the prescribed total PTV dose was 6.5 Gy. Every two weeks, patients got intravenous cyclophosphamide at 200 mg/m2, given one day ahead of each radiation and immunotherapy administration. Starting on cycle 1 day 1, patients took 300 mg of aspirin by mouth once daily for four cycles. Nivolumab and ipilimumab were both given intravenously, with nivolumab at a 240 mg flat dose every two weeks and ipilimumab at 1 mg/kg every six weeks. Randomization of trial participants into treatment groups was not performed. In Cohort 2, 1 Gy per fraction was delivered every two weeks, for a total of 13 Gy over 26 weeks. Eight patients were included in the translational analysis: three from the first dose cohort and the first five from the second dose cohort.

This sequence originates from a female donor with ovarian cancer. The chain is assembled from TRBV5-1 and TRBJ2-1; 9 bases in the junction line up with TRBD2. The input for sequencing was PBMCs, taken after low-dose radiotherapy plus immunotherapy. The encoded CDR3 is CASSLIFSAGGPMYNEQFF. The DNA is as follows: TGCGCCAGCAGCTTAATTTTCTCAGCGGGGGGCCCCATGTACAATGAGCAGTTCTTC.